The 14 T cell receptor beta chains reported below all come from one sample, sequenced in a study of T-cell reconstitution after alpha-beta-depleted transplantation in children. TCRbeta library preparation incorporated unique molecular identifiers. TCRdb analysed the PCR reads with MiXCR anew, one entry per CDR3 protein. In the table there are approximately 510,000 distinct CDR3 sequences, approximately 20% of which are singletons. Sequenced material: PBMCs from the stem cell graft donor, taken from the stem cell graft. The receptors were gathered from a human donor who donated a stem cell graft to a child with acute lymphoblastic leukemia.

This clonotype occurred a few times. The chain combines TRBV10-3 with TRBJ2-3; D is undetermined. Germline CDR1 is ENHRY and CDR2 is SYGVKD. The V end was cut by 4 bases, the J end by 13 bases, with 12 bases between. The CDR3 is 11 amino acids. CDR3 residues: CAISAGGREYF. Here the CDR3 DNA reads TGTGCCATCAGTGCTGGTGGTCGGGAGTATTTT.

CDR3 in DNA: TGCGCCAGCAGCTCCTCCCCGGACAGAGGCTATGGCTACACCTTC. This encodes CASSSSPDRGYGYTF. This chain connects TRBV5-1 to TRBJ1-2, with D maybe TRBD1 (6 bases). Per the germline V gene, CDR1 is SGHRS and CDR2 is YFSETQ. The V gene lost 3 bases and the J gene lost 4 bases, with 16 bases spanning the gap. CDR3 length equals 15 residues. Based on the CDR3 plus reference TRBV5-1 and TRBJ1-2, the full variable domain is KAGVTQTPRYLIKTRGQQVTLSCSPISGHRSVSWYQQTPGQGLQFLFEYFSETQRNKGNFPGRFSGRQFSNSRSEMNVSTLELGDSALYLCASSSSPDRGYGYTFGSGTRLTVV.

The chain links TRBV24-1 to TRBJ2-1, with 7 bases lining up with TRBD2. Losses at the gene ends were 5 bases for V and 2 bases for J; bases not matched to a gene: 8. The CDR3 extends over 16 amino acids. Germline CDR1 is KGHDR and CDR2 is SFDVKD. The CDR3 sequence is CATSVRAGAPYNEQFF. CDR3 bases: TGTGCCACCAGTGTAAGGGCGGGAGCCCCCTACAATGAGCAGTTCTTC.

The chain joins TRBV2 to TRBJ2-7; D remains unclear. V gave up 6 bases and J gave up 0 bases, with 15 bases separating them. The germline V gene has CDR1 SNHLY and CDR2 FYNNEI. This CDR3 is 15 amino acids long. CDR3 sequence: CASSETALSSYEQYF. CDR3 in DNA: TGTGCCAGCAGCGAGACCGCGCTGAGCTCCTACGAGCAGTACTTC. Supplemented by reference TRBV2 and TRBJ2-7, the full variable domain reads EPEVTQTPSHQVTQMGQEVILRCVPISNHLYFYWYRQILGQKVEFLVSFYNNEISEKSEIFDDQFSVERPDGSNFTLKIRSTKLEDSAMYFCASSETALSSYEQYFGPGTRLTVT.

The chain carries TRBV6-5 and TRBJ2-1, with D tentatively TRBD1 (6 bases). This CDR3 contains 15 residues. Trimming pared 3 bases from V and 9 bases from J, leaving 18 bases between. Per the germline V gene, CDR1 is MNHEY and CDR2 is SVGAGI. In DNA, the CDR3 is TGTGCCAGCAGTTATGGACAGCCTAGTTATCGTGAGCAGTTCTTC. Translation gives CASSYGQPSYREQFF.

V gene TRBV4-2 combines with J gene TRBJ2-2, with D tentatively TRBD1 (6 bases). Trimming removed 4 bases at V and 6 bases at J, with 15 bases between. CDR3 length: 15 residues. Germline loops: CDR1 LGHNA, CDR2 YNFKEQ. Written as DNA, the CDR3 is TGTGCCAGCAGCCCCGCTAGACAGGACCCCGGGGAGCTGTTTTTT. It specifies CASSPARQDPGELFF.

J is TRBJ2-7 and V is TRBV5-1; 11 bases agree with TRBD2. There are 15 residues in the CDR3. Germline CDR1 and CDR2: SGHRS and YFSETQ. Trimming removed 2 bases from V and 3 bases from J; junction bases left unmatched: 4. CDR3 DNA: TGCGCCAGCAGCTTCGGGACTAGCGGTAACTACGAGCAGTACTTC. Its protein is CASSFGTSGNYEQYF.

The chain joins TRBV5-1 to TRBJ2-3; D not certain. This CDR3 region has 15 residues. V was shortened by 1 base and J by 1 base, with 10 bases between the two germline ends. Germline CDR1 is SGHRS and CDR2 is YFSETQ. The CDR3 loop reads CASSLRVYGTDTQYF. The CDR3 DNA reads TGCGCCAGCAGCTTGCGGGTCTACGGCACAGATACGCAGTATTTT.

This clonotype was observed a handful of times. J is TRBJ2-7 and V is TRBV4-1, with unresolved D. In germline, CDR1 is MGHRA, CDR2 YSYEKL. Trimming removed 1 base at V and 3 bases at J, with 13 bases between. This CDR3 spans 15 amino acids. The CDR3 nucleotides are TGCGCCAGCAGCCAAGTCCGCGGACCCGACTACGAGCAGTACTTC. This sequence encodes CASSQVRGPDYEQYF.

This clonotype has more than one count but fewer than ten. This chain connects TRBV29-1 to TRBJ2-5, with TRBD1 matching 10 bases. The CDR3 covers 15 residues. From germline, CDR1 is SQVTM and CDR2 ANQGSEA. Unmatched junction bases numbered 8, after V lost 3 bases and J lost 4 bases. Here the CDR3 DNA reads TGCAGCGTTGAGGACAGGGGGTCGAAGTTAGAGACCCAGTACTTC. Its protein product is CSVEDRGSKLETQYF.

The J gene is TRBJ1-1, the V gene TRBV9; D is ambiguous. V dropped 0 bases and J dropped 0 bases, with 9 bases sitting between them. CDR3 length equals 15 residues. Per germline, CDR1 SGDLS and CDR2 YYNGEE. DNA for the CDR3: TGTGCCAGCAGCGTAGTCCCAACCATGAACACTGAAGCTTTCTTT. Protein: CASSVVPTMNTEAFF.

This clonotype was observed a handful of times. The chain has TRBV5-1 and TRBJ1-5; D is uncertain. CDR1 is SGHRS and CDR2 is YFSETQ in the germline V gene. CDR3 length equals 14 residues. The germline V and J ends were trimmed by 0 bases and 7 bases, with 11 bases remaining between them. CDR3 region: CASSLERGNQPQHF. In DNA form, the CDR3 reads TGCGCCAGCAGCTTGGAAAGAGGGAACCAGCCCCAGCATTTT.

Only a few counts were recorded for this clonotype. J is TRBJ2-1 and V is TRBV20-1; 9 positions match TRBD2. Losses at the gene ends were 3 bases for V and 7 bases for J; bases not matched to a gene: 7. Germline lookup yields CDR1 DFQATT and CDR2 SNEGSKA (reference sequence). CDR3 length: 14 residues. The CDR3 DNA is TGCAGTGCTAGTTTAGCTAGCGGGATGAATGAGCAGTTCTTC. Its translation is CSASLASGMNEQFF.

The V and J genes are TRBV30 and TRBJ1-1, with D hard to call. This CDR3 comprises 13 residues. CDR1 is GTSNPN and CDR2 is SVGIG in the germline V gene (reference sequence). Trimming left V 2 bases short and J 0 bases short, with 7 bases between. The CDR3 is CAWSLGMNTEAFF. The CDR3 DNA reads as TGTGCCTGGAGTCTTGGGATGAACACTGAAGCTTTCTTT.